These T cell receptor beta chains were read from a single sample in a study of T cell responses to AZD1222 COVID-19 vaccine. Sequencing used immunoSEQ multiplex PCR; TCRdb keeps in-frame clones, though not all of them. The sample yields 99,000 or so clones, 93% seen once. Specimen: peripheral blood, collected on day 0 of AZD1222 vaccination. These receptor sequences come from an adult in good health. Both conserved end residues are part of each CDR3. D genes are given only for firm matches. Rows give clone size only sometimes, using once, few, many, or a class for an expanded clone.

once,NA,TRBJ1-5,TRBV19,CASSPSNRLQPQHF,TGTGCCAGTAGTCCCAGCAACCGACTACAGCCCCAGCATTTT
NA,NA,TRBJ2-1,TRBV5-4,CASSPWGSGEFF,TGTGCCAGCAGCCCCTGGGGCTCCGGGGAGTTCTTC
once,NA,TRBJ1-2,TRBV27,CASTQPGTAYGYTF,TGTGCCAGCACCCAGCCCGGGACCGCGTATGGCTACACCTTC
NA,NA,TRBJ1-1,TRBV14,CASSRWGNTEAFF,TGTGCCAGCAGCCGCTGGGGGAACACTGAAGCTTTCTTT
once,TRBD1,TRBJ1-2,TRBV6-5,CASSRGTGGGYGYTF,TGTGCCAGCAGTCGCGGGACAGGGGGAGGGTATGGCTACACCTTC
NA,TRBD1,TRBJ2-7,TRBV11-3,CASSTNRGAYEQYF,TGTGCCAGCAGTACCAACAGGGGGGCGTACGAGCAGTACTTC
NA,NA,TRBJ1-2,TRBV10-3,CAIRGGGNYGYTF,TGTGCCATCAGGGGAGGGGGAAACTATGGCTACACCTTC
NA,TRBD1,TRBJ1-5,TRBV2,CASSPRGGWDQPQHF,TGTGCCAGCAGCCCCAGGGGGGGGTGGGATCAGCCCCAGCATTTT
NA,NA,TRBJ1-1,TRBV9,CASSDSARTEAFF,TGTGCCAGCAGTGACAGTGCTCGCACTGAAGCTTTCTTT
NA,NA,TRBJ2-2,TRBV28,CASTLRLPGELFF,TGTGCCAGCACCTTGAGGCTGCCCGGGGAGCTGTTTTTT
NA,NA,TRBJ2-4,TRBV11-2,CASSLGAGAKNIQYF,TGTGCCAGCAGCTTAGGCGCGGGAGCCAAAAACATTCAGTACTTC
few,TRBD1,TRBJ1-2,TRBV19,CASTPLQRGTGNYGYTF,TGTGCCAGTACTCCCCTCCAGCGGGGGACAGGGAACTATGGCTACACCTTC
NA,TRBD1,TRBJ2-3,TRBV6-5,CASSWDRESDTQYF,TGTGCCAGCAGTTGGGACAGGGAGAGCGATACGCAGTATTTT
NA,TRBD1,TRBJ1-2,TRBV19,CASSIVLVQGTSNYGYTF,TGTGCCAGTAGTATAGTATTGGTACAGGGGACTTCTAACTATGGCTACACCTTC
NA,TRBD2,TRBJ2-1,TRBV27,CASSLPPTSGNYNEQFF,TGTGCCAGCAGTCTTCCGCCGACTAGCGGTAACTACAATGAGCAGTTCTTC
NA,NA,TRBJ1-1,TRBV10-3,CAISQPSGTNTEAFF,TGTGCCATCAGCCAACCCTCCGGGACTAACACTGAAGCTTTCTTT
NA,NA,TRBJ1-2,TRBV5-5,CASRQTGQPYGYTF,TGTGCCAGCAGACAGACGGGGCAGCCCTATGGCTACACCTTC
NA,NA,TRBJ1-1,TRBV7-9,CASSQTRGWPFF,TGTGCCAGCAGCCAAACGAGAGGTTGGCCTTTCTTT
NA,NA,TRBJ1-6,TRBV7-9,CASSLENPNSPLHF,TGTGCCAGCAGCTTAGAGAACCCGAATTCACCCCTCCACTTT
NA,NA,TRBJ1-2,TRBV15,CATSRDGNGYTF,TGTGCCACCAGCAGAGATGGGAATGGCTACACCTTC
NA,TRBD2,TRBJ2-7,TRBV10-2,CASSPSGLYEQYF,TGCGCCAGCAGTCCTAGCGGCCTCTACGAGCAGTACTTC
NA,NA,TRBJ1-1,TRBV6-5,CASSSLSMGEAFF,TGTGCCAGCAGTTCACTCTCAATGGGTGAAGCTTTCTTT
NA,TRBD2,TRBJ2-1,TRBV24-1,CATGATSGYNEQFF,TGTGCCACGGGCGCGACTAGCGGTTACAATGAGCAGTTCTTC
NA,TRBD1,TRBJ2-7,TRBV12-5,CASGFVTGGWKKQYF,TGTGCTAGTGGTTTTGTGACAGGGGGCTGGAAAAAGCAGTACTTC